The rows below give T cell receptor beta chains drawn from one sample of a study of T cells in Graves' hyperthyroidism and ophthalmopathy. A single record per CDR3 protein comes from TCRdb applying MiXCR to the multiplex PCR reads. The top ten clones hold 11% to 15% of a sample with around 420,000 distinct CDR3 sequences, 15% to 19% of them seen once. Sequencing was carried out using blood. The receptors were sampled from a woman between 18 and 29 years old with Graves' hyperthyroidism. CDR3s include the opening cysteine and the closing phenylalanine or tryptophan. The D gene is left open where the match is weak. The size of a clone is reported for some rows only, either as once, few or many, or as a class for expanded clones.

CDR3aa,CDR3nt,j_gene,abundance,len,d_gene,v_gene
CGAPSGVGQPQHF,TGCGGTGCCCCCTCCGGGGTGGGGCAGCCCCAGCATTTT,TRBJ1-5,few,13,-,TRBV20-1
CASSWGQGKGEQYF,TGTGCCAGCAGCTGGGGACAGGGAAAGGGCGAGCAGTACTTC,TRBJ2-7,many,14,TRBD1,TRBV13
CASSQIAASTEDSYEQYF,TGTGCCAGCAGCCAGATTGCCGCCTCGACGGAGGACTCCTACGAGCAGTACTTC,TRBJ2-7,many,18,-,TRBV14
CASTSDRGDSPLHF,TGTGCCAGCACCTCGGACAGGGGGGACTCACCCCTCCACTTT,TRBJ1-6,few,14,TRBD1,TRBV2
CASSIPLAEPYGYTF,TGTGCCAGTAGTATCCCCTTGGCGGAACCCTATGGCTACACCTTC,TRBJ1-2,few,15,-,TRBV19
CASSYQQGTEAFF,TGTGCCAGCAGTTACCAACAGGGGACTGAAGCTTTCTTT,TRBJ1-1,few,13,TRBD1,TRBV6-6
CASQGTSGHNEQFF,TGTGCCAGCCAAGGGACTAGCGGTCACAATGAGCAGTTCTTC,TRBJ2-1,-,14,TRBD2,TRBV11-2
CASSLGGGVSYEQYF,TGCGCCAGCAGCTTGGGAGGAGGAGTCTCCTACGAGCAGTACTTC,TRBJ2-7,-,15,-,TRBV5-1
CASSQDWNRRTANYGYTF,TGCGCCAGCAGCCAAGATTGGAACAGGAGGACTGCTAACTATGGCTACACCTTC,TRBJ1-2,-,18,-,TRBV4-3
CASSQGRGGMETQYF,TGCGCCAGCAGCCAAGGAAGGGGGGGAATGGAGACCCAGTACTTC,TRBJ2-5,few,15,-,TRBV4-1
CASTPTSGRLEYF,TGTGCCAGCACCCCGACTAGCGGGAGGTTGGAGTACTTC,TRBJ2-4,-,13,TRBD2,TRBV28
CASSYSYKGANTEAFF,TGTGCCAGCAGTTACTCGTATAAGGGGGCGAACACTGAAGCTTTCTTT,TRBJ1-1,-,16,TRBD1,TRBV6-2/TRBV6-3
CASTPRDYGYTF,TGTGCCAGCACCCCCCGGGACTATGGCTACACCTTC,TRBJ1-2,many,12,-,TRBV7-2
CASTPFWGAFEQYF,TGTGCCAGCACCCCTTTTTGGGGGGCGTTCGAGCAGTACTTC,TRBJ2-7,many,14,-,TRBV6-1
CASSYWGTNTGELFF,TGTGCCAGCAGTTACTGGGGGACGAACACCGGGGAGCTGTTTTTT,TRBJ2-2,-,15,-,TRBV6-9